The entry that follows covers one T cell receptor (beta chain) sequence. Antigen specificity is unknown. Genomic DNA, the template, was used for profiling of the TCR beta VDJ and CDR3. TCRdb recomputed calls from the reads with MiXCR, one row per CDR3 protein. The sample comprises approximately 190,000 distinct CDR3 sequences, roughly half of which are singletons, and over 7.5% rests with the top ten. The source of the sample is a study of CD8+CD57+ T cells in acquired aplastic anemia. About the study: Recorded DNA amounts for sorted CD4+ and CD8+ cells had an average of around 3.5 ug.

All sequencing subjects had displayed CD8+CD57+ cell expansion on flow cytometry. Looked up from germline, CDR1 is SGHKS and CDR2 is YYEKEE (reference sequence). V shed 0 bases and J shed 8 bases, with 7 bases lying between them. This CDR3 comprises 12 residues. Study-wide points: Around 27 sequences, all CD8+ CDR3, were shared between patients and controls. Controls did not differ significantly from patients in CD8+ Simpson's diversity.

The receptor comes from a human donor with aplastic anemia. The sample taken for sequencing was sorted CD4+, CD8+, or CD8+CD57+ T cells (not recorded which) from PBMCs. This sequence joins TRBV5-5 and TRBJ2-3, with D unclear. In nucleotides, the CDR3 is TGTGCCAGCAGCTTGGTATCCGGTACGCAGTATTTT. Translated, it gives CASSLVSGTQYF.